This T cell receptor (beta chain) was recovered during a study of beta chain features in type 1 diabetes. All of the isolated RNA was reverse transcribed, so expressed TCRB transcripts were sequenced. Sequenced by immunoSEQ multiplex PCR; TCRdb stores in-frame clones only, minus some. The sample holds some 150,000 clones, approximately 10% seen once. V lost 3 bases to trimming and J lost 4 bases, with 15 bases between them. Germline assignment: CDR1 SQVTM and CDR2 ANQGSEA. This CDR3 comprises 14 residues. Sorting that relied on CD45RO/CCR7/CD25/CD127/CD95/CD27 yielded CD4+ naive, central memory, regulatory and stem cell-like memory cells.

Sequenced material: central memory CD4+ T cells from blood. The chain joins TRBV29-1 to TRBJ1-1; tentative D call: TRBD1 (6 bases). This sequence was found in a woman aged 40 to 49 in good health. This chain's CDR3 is CSVDRGSFGTEAFF. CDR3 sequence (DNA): TGCAGCGTTGACAGGGGAAGTTTTGGCACTGAAGCTTTCTTT. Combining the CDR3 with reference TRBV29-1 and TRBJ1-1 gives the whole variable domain SAVISQKPSRDICQRGTSLTIQCQVDSQVTMMFWYRQQPGQSLTLIATANQGSEATYESGFVIDKFPISRPNLTFSTLTVSNMSPEDSSIYLCSVDRGSFGTEAFFGQGTRLTVV.